Reported below is one T cell receptor beta chain. What it recognizes is unknown. TCRdb ran MiXCR on the 5' RACE reads and lists one entry per CDR3 protein. The sample includes approximately 500,000 distinct CDR3 sequences, 20% to 30% of them seen just once. This sample is drawn from a study of T-cell memory formation after mild COVID-19. Overall study results and limits: Several responding clones turned up in pre-infection memory, indicating that cross-reactive memory may have taken part. CD4+ bias marked clones expanding day 15 to 37, unlike balanced contracting clones.

Sequencing input: PBMCs or a T cell subset sorted from them (not recorded which). This clonotype originated in an adult woman who had mild COVID-19 (a few samples of this study predate the infection). Cell type and time point are not known.

CDR3 sequence reads: CAISEGRGNEQFF. Written as DNA, the CDR3 is TGTGCCATCAGTGAAGGGCGGGGGAATGAGCAGTTCTTC. The gene calls are TRBV10-3 and TRBJ2-1, with 7 bases fitting TRBD2. Germline values: CDR1 ENHRY, CDR2 SYGVKD. This CDR3 region has 13 residues. J lost 7 bases, V lost 3 bases, and 3 bases had no gene match.